A single sample is the source of the 20 T cell receptor beta chains below, sequenced in a study of T-cell memory formation after mild COVID-19. A single record per CDR3 protein comes from TCRdb applying MiXCR to the 5' RACE reads. The table lists roughly 600,000 distinct CDR3 sequences, more than 15% of them singletons, with 12% in the top ten. Input material: PBMCs or a T cell subset sorted from them (not recorded which). These receptors all stem from an adult woman who had mild COVID-19 (a few samples of this study predate the infection). Cell type and time point are not known.

This chain links TRBV5-1 with TRBJ1-5; 8 bases map to TRBD1. The CDR3 is made up of 16 amino acids. The J segment lost 5 bases and the V segment lost 0 bases, leaving 7 bases of the junction unmatched. The germline gives CDR1 SGHRS, CDR2 YFSETQ. CDR3 sequence reads: CASSLGTGSGDQPQHF. The CDR3 DNA reads TGCGCCAGCAGCTTGGGGACAGGGTCGGGAGATCAGCCCCAGCATTTT.

This chain connects TRBV19 to TRBJ2-5, with D unclear. The CDR3 consists of 14 residues. The germline gives CDR1 LNHDA, CDR2 SQIVND (reference sequence). Trimming shortened V by 9 bases and J by 10 bases, and 24 bases separated the two germline ends. In nucleotides, the CDR3 is TGTGCCAGCGCCCCCTCGGCGGTTGGGTTAGGCCAGTACTTC. Protein sequence: CASAPSAVGLGQYF.

The table lists this clonotype with a few counts. The chain has TRBV7-9 and TRBJ2-2; D possibly corresponds to TRBD1 (5 bases). Trimming shortened V by 8 bases and J by 4 bases, and 20 bases separated the two germline ends. The CDR3 is 16 residues long. Germline V gene sequence: CDR1 SEHNR, CDR2 FQNEAQ (reference sequence). CDR3: CASLDSGRVTTGELFF. DNA of the CDR3: TGTGCCAGCCTTGACTCGGGCAGGGTGACCACCGGGGAGCTGTTTTTT.

This chain joins TRBV6-2 or TRBV6-3 and TRBJ1-5; tentatively, D is TRBD1 (6 bases). This CDR3 spans 15 amino acids. V lost 4 bases and J lost 6, with 16 bases in between. Germline CDR1 and CDR2: MNHEY and SVGEGT. CDR3 protein: CASSSGNGGTQPQHF. The CDR3 nucleotides read TGTGCCAGCAGTTCAGGTAATGGGGGCACTCAGCCCCAGCATTTT.

This chain uses TRBV6-2 or TRBV6-3 with TRBJ2-5; D is ambiguous. Germline V lookup: CDR1 MNHEY, CDR2 SVGEGT. The CDR3 runs 12 residues. V was trimmed by 3 bases and J by 5 bases, leaving 7 bases between them. CDR3 residues: CASSYKRETQYF. The CDR3 DNA sequence: TGTGCCAGCAGTTATAAGAGGGAGACCCAGTACTTC.

This clonotype has just a few counts. This rearrangement joins TRBV5-8 to TRBJ2-7, with D perhaps matching TRBD1 (8 bases). The CDR3 totals 14 residues. Per germline, CDR1 SGHTS and CDR2 YDEGEE. V lost 0 bases and J lost 5, with 12 bases in between. CDR3 sequence: CASSLVQGGHEQYF. For the CDR3, the DNA is TGTGCCAGCAGCTTGGTACAGGGGGGGCACGAGCAGTACTTC.

This clonotype was detected a few times. The rearrangement uses TRBV21-1 and TRBJ2-3. TRBV21-1 is annotated as a pseudogene. The CDR3 totals 13 residues. The CDR3 DNA sequence: TGTGCTAAATGGAATGAAATCACAGATACGCAGTATTTT. It yields the protein CAKWNEITDTQYF.

The chain recombines TRBV20-1 with TRBJ1-2; D not certain. CDR1 DFQATT and CDR2 SNEGSKA come from the germline V gene (reference sequence). Between the trimmed V and J ends, which lost 0 bases and 8 bases, there was a span of 25 bases. CDR3 size: 17 residues. Written as DNA, the CDR3 is TGCAGTGCTAGAGATCTCTCTAGGGATTCTGCCCGGTGGGGCTACACCTTC. Encoded protein: CSARDLSRDSARWGYTF.

This clonotype appeared a few times. The chain carries TRBV20-1 and TRBJ1-1; 8 bases line up with TRBD1. Germline lookup yields CDR1 DFQATT and CDR2 SNEGSKA (reference sequence). Trimming took 2 bases from V and 10 from J; bases not matched to a gene: 6. CDR3 length equals 12 residues. The CDR3 sequence is CSARTDRDRAFF. CDR3 nucleotides: TGCAGTGCTAGAACGGACAGGGACAGAGCTTTCTTT.

This clonotype was observed a handful of times. The junction shows a germline mismatch at one end, possibly a read error. The rearrangement uses TRBV7-2 and TRBJ2-1; no definite D call. The CDR3 covers 12 residues. CDR1 is SGHTA and CDR2 is FQGNSA in the germline V gene. The CDR3 DNA reads as TGTGCCAGCAGCTTATTCCCAAGAGTCTGGGTCTTC. The encoded protein is CASSLFPRVWVF.

This rearrangement joins TRBV6-6 to TRBJ2-7; TRBD2 agrees at 15 bases. J was trimmed by 0 bases and V by 8 bases; bases with no gene match: 14. Germline loops: CDR1 MNHNY, CDR2 SVGAGI (reference sequence). The CDR3 extends over 19 amino acids. CDR3 sequence: CASCSHGLAGGPISYEQYF. For the CDR3, the DNA is TGTGCCAGCTGTTCCCATGGACTAGCGGGAGGGCCGATCTCCTACGAGCAGTACTTC.

This clonotype has more than one count but fewer than ten. The chain is built from TRBV20-1 and TRBJ1-1; possibly TRBD1 for D (5 bases). Germline values: CDR1 DFQATT, CDR2 SNEGSKA (reference sequence). The V end was cut by 4 bases, the J end by 6 bases, with 12 bases between. The CDR3 totals 12 residues. CDR3 DNA: TGCAGTGCTACTCGACAGTCTGCTGAAGCTTTCTTT. This gives the protein CSATRQSAEAFF.

This clonotype was picked up a small number of times. The gene calls are TRBV6-6 and TRBJ1-1; TRBD1 agrees at 10 bases. This CDR3 is built from 14 residues. CDR1 and CDR2 (germline): MNHNY, SVGAGI (reference sequence). V was clipped by 6 bases and J by 1 base; unmatched bases: 2. The chain's CDR3 is CASRTGGGNTEAFF. The CDR3 bases are TGTGCCAGCAGGACAGGGGGCGGGAACACTGAAGCTTTCTTT.

Only a few counts were recorded for this clonotype. The chain combines TRBV4-3 with TRBJ2-1, with TRBD2 matching over 11 bases. Losses at the gene ends were 0 bases for V and 4 bases for J; bases not matched to a gene: 5. From germline, CDR1 is LGHNA and CDR2 YSLEER. This CDR3 has 17 amino acids. CDR3 sequence (DNA): TGCGCCAGCAGCCAAGAACTACGACTAGCGGGATACAATGAGCAGTTCTTC. Amino acid sequence: CASSQELRLAGYNEQFF.

The genes are TRBV5-1 and TRBJ2-7, with 13 nucleotides matching TRBD2. Germline CDR1 SGHRS, CDR2 YFSETQ. This CDR3 has 15 residues. V lost 4 bases, J lost 4 bases, and 5 bases stayed unmatched. CDR3 DNA: TGCGCCAGCAGCACCGGACTAGCGGGAGTTTACGAGCAGTACTTC. Its protein product is CASSTGLAGVYEQYF. The full variable domain, with the rest looked up from reference TRBV5-1 and TRBJ2-7, is KAGVTQTPRYLIKTRGQQVTLSCSPISGHRSVSWYQQTPGQGLQFLFEYFSETQRNKGNFPGRFSGRQFSNSRSEMNVSTLELGDSALYLCASSTGLAGVYEQYFGPGTRLTVT.

This clonotype was seen only once. The J gene is TRBJ2-1, the V gene TRBV4-2, with TRBD1 identical over 10 bases. The CDR3 is made up of 16 amino acids. Germline V gives CDR1 LGHNA, CDR2 YNFKEQ. Unmatched junction bases numbered 6, after V lost 3 bases and J lost 4 bases. The DNA for the CDR3 is TGTGCCAGCAGCCACCCCGGGACAGGGGCTTACAATGAGCAGTTCTTC. This codes for CASSHPGTGAYNEQFF.

This clonotype has a handful of counts. The genes are TRBV18 and TRBJ1-1, with D possibly matching TRBD1 (5 bases). The germline CDR1 and CDR2 sequences are KGHSH and LQKENI. The CDR3 loop spans 16 amino acids. Trimming took 5 bases from V and 0 from J, leaving 16 bases between them. The CDR3 coding sequence is TGTGCCAGCTCAATAACCGGGACGGCGATGAACACTGAAGCTTTCTTT. Protein product: CASSITGTAMNTEAFF. Full variable domain (rest looked up from reference TRBV18 and TRBJ1-1): NAGVMQNPRHLVRRRGQEARLRCSPMKGHSHVYWYRQLPEEGLKFMVYLQKENIIDESGMPKERFSAEFPKEGPSILRIQQVVRGDSAAYFCASSITGTAMNTEAFFGQGTRLTVV.

This chain links TRBV5-6 with TRBJ1-4; D is unresolved. Trimming stripped 4 bases from V and 2 bases from J, with 12 bases between. The CDR3 is made up of 15 amino acids. CDR1 and CDR2 (germline): SGHDT, YYEEEE. CDR3 nucleotides: TGTGCCAGCAGCCGGAACGGGGTGACTAATGAAAAACTGTTTTTT. Translation gives CASSRNGVTNEKLFF.

Points on this clonotype: Just one base apart from a much larger clone, this may be a read error. This chain joins TRBV9 and TRBJ1-1; TRBD1 agrees at 9 bases. CDR1 and CDR2 from the germline V gene are SGDLS and YYNGEE. The CDR3 consists of 14 residues. With V trimmed by 3 bases and J by 4 bases, 4 bases remained unmatched. The CDR3, as DNA: TGTGCCAGCAGCGCCGGGACAGGGACCACTGAAGCTTTCTTT. Protein product: CASSAGTGTTEAFF.

The chain couples TRBV5-1 to TRBJ2-5; TRBD2 aligns across 10 bases. CDR1 and CDR2 from the germline V gene are SGHRS and YFSETQ. The CDR3 sequence is 15 residues long. The junction had 4 bases not matched to a gene; V was cut back by 0 bases and J by 5 bases. CDR3 in DNA: TGCGCCAGCAGCTTGGCACTAGCGGGACGGGAGACCCAGTACTTC. It yields the protein CASSLALAGRETQYF.